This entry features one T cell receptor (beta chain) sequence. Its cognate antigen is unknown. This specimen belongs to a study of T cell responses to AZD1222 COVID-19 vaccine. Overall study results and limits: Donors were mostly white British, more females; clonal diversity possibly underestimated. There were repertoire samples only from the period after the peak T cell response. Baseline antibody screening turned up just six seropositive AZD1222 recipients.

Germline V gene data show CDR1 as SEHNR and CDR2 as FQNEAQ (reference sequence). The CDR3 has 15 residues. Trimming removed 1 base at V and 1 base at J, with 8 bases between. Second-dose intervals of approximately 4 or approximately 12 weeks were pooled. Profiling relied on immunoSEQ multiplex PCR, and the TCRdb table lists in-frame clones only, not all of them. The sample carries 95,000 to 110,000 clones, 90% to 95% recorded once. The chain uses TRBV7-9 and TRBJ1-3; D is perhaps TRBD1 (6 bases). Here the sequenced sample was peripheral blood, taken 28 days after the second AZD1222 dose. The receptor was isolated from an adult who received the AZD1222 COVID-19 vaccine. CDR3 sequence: CASSLGQGSGNTIYF. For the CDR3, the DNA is TGTGCCAGCAGCTTAGGTCAGGGGTCTGGAAACACCATATATTTT.